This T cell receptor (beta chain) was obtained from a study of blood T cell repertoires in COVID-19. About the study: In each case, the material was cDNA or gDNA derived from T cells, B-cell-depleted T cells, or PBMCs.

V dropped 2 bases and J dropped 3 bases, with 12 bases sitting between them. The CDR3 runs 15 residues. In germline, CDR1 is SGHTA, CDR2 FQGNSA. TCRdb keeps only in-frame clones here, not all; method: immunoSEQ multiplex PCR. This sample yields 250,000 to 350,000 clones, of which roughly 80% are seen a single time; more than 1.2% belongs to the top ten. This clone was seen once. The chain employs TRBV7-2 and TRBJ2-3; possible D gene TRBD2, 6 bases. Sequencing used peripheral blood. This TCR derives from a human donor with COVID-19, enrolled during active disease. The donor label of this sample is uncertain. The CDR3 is CASSLNGRETDTQYF. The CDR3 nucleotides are TGTGCCAGCAGCTTAAACGGGAGAGAGACAGATACGCAGTATTTT. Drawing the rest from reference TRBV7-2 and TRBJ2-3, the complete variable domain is GAGVSQSPSNKVTEKGKDVELRCDPISGHTALYWYRQSLGQGLEFLIYFQGNSAPDKSGLPSDRFSAERTGGSVSTLTIQRTQQEDSAVYLCASSLNGRETDTQYFGPGTRLTVL.